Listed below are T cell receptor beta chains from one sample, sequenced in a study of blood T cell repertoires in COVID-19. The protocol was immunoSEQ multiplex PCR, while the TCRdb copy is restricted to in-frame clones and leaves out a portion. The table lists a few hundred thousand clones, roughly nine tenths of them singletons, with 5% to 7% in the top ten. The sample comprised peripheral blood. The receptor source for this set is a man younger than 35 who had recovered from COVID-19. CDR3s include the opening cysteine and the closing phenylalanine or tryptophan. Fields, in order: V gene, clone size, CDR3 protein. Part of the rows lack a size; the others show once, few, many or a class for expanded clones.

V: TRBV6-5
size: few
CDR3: CASRSGFTDTQYF

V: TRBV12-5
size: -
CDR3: CASGPPWGDADTQYF

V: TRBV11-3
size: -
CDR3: CASSSTGITEAFF

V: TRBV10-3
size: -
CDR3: CAISEGTVSNQPQHF

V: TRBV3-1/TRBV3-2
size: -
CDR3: CASSHGEPKNIQYF

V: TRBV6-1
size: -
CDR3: CASSELVDSIYGYTF

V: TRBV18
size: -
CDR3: CASSPGREGSPLHF

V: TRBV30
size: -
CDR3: CAWSVGGRENEKLFF

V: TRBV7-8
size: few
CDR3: CASSAGGALTPQHF

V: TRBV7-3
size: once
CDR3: CASSSRTGEEGYTF

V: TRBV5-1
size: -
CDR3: CASSLGQDNEQYF

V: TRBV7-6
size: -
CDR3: CASSLAKPPRHTQETQYF

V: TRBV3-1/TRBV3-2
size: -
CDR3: CASSHEGVHEQYF

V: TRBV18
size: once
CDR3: CASSPPRQGTTDTQYF

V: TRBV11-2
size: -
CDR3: CASSLGWQGYEQYF

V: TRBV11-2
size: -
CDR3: CASSSRGQDTGELFF

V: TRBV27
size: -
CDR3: CASSSRVEGGEKLFF

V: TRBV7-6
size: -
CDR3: CASSLGGLAADTQYF

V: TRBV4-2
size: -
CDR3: CASSHEQGARSDTQYF

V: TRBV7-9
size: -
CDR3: CASSQGLAGESSEQFF

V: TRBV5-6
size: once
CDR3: CASSAGLAGNIQYF

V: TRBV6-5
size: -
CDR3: CASSNIKTGSYEQYF

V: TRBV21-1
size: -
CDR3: CASSKQRFPIKKGQSRTDTQYF

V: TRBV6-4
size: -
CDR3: CASSDPGQGIYGYTF

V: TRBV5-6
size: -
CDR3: CASSRRQHEQYF

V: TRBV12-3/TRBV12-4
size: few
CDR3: CASSLKQTGELFF

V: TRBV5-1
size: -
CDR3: CASSLAGGEAYEQYF

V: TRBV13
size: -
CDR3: CASSLSPGELFF

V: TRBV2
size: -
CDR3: CASSDFGAANTEAFF

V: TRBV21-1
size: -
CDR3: CASSRGGIWEKLFF

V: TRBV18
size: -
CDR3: CASSPPGQGIWNTEAFF

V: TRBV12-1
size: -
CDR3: CASSFVLLRDRGTRVDIQYF

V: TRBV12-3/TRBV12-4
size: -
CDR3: CASSLLGASEQYF

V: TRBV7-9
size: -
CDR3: CASSTRGLAGGRTSYEQYF

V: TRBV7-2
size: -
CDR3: CASSPAQGSSNQPQHF

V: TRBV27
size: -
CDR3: CASSLDRGPNTEAFF

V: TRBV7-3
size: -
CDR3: CASSSQGIWTDTQYF

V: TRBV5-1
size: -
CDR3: CASSKDGRGVDTQYF

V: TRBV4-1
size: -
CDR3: CASSQEPSRVAGGASYEQYF

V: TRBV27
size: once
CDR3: CASSPQTPRGETQYF

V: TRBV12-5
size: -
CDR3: CASGLVLGQGATSYEQYF

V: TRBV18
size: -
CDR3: CASSPRPEVQQFF

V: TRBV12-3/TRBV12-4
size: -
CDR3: CASSLRGDEQFF

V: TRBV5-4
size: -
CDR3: CASSLPGLWGETQYF

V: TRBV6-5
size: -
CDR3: CASSPREGGTEAFF